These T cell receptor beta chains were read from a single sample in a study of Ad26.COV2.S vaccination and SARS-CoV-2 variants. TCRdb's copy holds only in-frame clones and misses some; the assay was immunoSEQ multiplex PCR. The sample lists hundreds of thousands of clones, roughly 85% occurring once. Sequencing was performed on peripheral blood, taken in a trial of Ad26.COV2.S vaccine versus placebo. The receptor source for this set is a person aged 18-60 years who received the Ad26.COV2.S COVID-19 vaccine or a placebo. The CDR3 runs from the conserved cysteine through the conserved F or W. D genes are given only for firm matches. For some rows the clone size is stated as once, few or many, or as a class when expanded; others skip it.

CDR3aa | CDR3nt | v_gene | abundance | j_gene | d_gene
CASSSTGQGLFSYEQYF | TGCGCCAGCAGCTCAACCGGACAGGGGCTTTTTAGCTACGAGCAGTACTTC | TRBV5-1 | NA | TRBJ2-7 | TRBD1
CASSLDPGFYGYTF | TGTGCCAGCAGCTTAGACCCAGGGTTCTATGGCTACACCTTC | TRBV7-8 | NA | TRBJ1-2 | NA
CSATGNTEAFF | TGCAGCGCGACGGGGAACACTGAAGCTTTCTTT | TRBV29-1 | once | TRBJ1-1 | NA
CASSLADSTDTQYF | TGCGCCAGCAGCTTGGCAGACAGCACAGATACGCAGTATTTT | TRBV5-1 | NA | TRBJ2-3 | NA
CASKGAVYEKLFF | TGTGCCAGCAAGGGTGCTGTTTATGAAAAACTGTTTTTT | TRBV27 | NA | TRBJ1-4 | NA
CASSSTDSFSSYNEQFF | TGTGCCAGCAGCTCCACTGACAGCTTTAGCTCCTACAATGAGCAGTTCTTC | TRBV9 | NA | TRBJ2-1 | NA
CASNMPLGSASYSSGNTIYF | TGTGCCAGCAACATGCCATTGGGGAGCGCGTCCTACTCCTCTGGAAACACCATATATTTT | TRBV28 | NA | TRBJ1-3 | NA
CASSYSTASEQYF | TGTGCCAGCAGTTACTCTACAGCGAGCGAGCAGTACTTC | TRBV6-5 | NA | TRBJ2-7 | NA
CASSPGGDGYTF | TGTGCCAGCAGCCCCGGGGGGGATGGCTACACCTTC | TRBV7-8 | NA | TRBJ1-2 | NA
CASDYAGGYNEQFF | TGTGCCAGCGACTATGCGGGGGGATACAATGAGCAGTTCTTC | TRBV5-8 | NA | TRBJ2-1 | TRBD2
CASRQGAQPQHF | TGTGCCAGCAGACAGGGGGCTCAGCCCCAGCATTTT | TRBV28 | NA | TRBJ1-5 | TRBD1
CASSPRAGPNTEAFF | TGTGCCAGCAGCCCCAGGGCCGGGCCGAACACTGAAGCTTTCTTT | TRBV9 | once | TRBJ1-1 | NA
CASSQTSVRDGNTDTQYF | TGCGCCAGCAGCCAAACGTCCGTTCGAGACGGGAACACAGATACGCAGTATTTT | TRBV4-3 | once | TRBJ2-3 | NA
CASSKGAGNTEAFF | TGTGCCAGCAGTAAGGGGGCCGGGAACACTGAAGCTTTCTTT | TRBV6-5 | NA | TRBJ1-1 | TRBD1
CASSRTAETQYF | TGTGCCAGCAGCCGCACCGCAGAGACCCAGTACTTC | TRBV3-1/TRBV3-2 | NA | TRBJ2-5 | NA
CASSQQGPEQYF | TGTGCCAGCAGCCAACAGGGCCCCGAGCAGTACTTC | TRBV5-5 | NA | TRBJ2-7 | NA
CASSLDGRYNNEQFF | TGTGCCAGCAGCTTAGATGGCAGGTACAACAATGAGCAGTTCTTC | TRBV11-3 | NA | TRBJ2-1 | NA
CASSPGMNTEAFF | TGTGCCAGCAGCCCCGGAATGAACACTGAAGCTTTCTTT | TRBV6-6 | NA | TRBJ1-1 | NA
CASSEDQAWEQYF | TGCGCCAGCAGTGAGGACCAGGCGTGGGAGCAGTACTTC | TRBV10-1 | NA | TRBJ2-7 | NA
CASSAQGALFRGELFF | TGTGCCAGCAGTGCACAGGGGGCCCTATTCCGTGGGGAGCTGTTTTTT | TRBV6-1 | NA | TRBJ2-2 | TRBD1
CASSLVPGTPTSGFAAFF | TGCGCCAGCAGCTTGGTACCCGGGACACCTACTTCTGGGTTCGCGGCTTTCTTT | TRBV5-1 | few | TRBJ1-1 | NA
CAWSPNYNSPLHF | TGTGCCTGGAGTCCGAACTATAATTCACCCCTCCACTTT | TRBV30 | NA | TRBJ1-6 | NA
CASSHVGTDIYEQYF | TGTGCCAGCAGCCACGTAGGGACGGACATCTACGAGCAGTACTTC | TRBV9 | NA | TRBJ2-7 | NA
CASSHPMSTDTQYF | TGCGCCAGCAGCCACCCTATGAGCACAGATACGCAGTATTTT | TRBV5-1 | NA | TRBJ2-3 | NA
CASSNLGIGSNQPQHF | TGTGCCAGCAGCAATCTGGGAATCGGGAGCAATCAGCCCCAGCATTTT | TRBV5-8 | NA | TRBJ1-5 | NA
CASREGSYNEQFF | TGTGCCAGTCGGGAGGGCTCCTACAATGAGCAGTTCTTC | TRBV27 | once | TRBJ2-1 | TRBD2
CASSLTTDTQYF | TGTGCCAGCAGTCTTACTACAGATACGCAGTATTTT | TRBV6-2/TRBV6-3 | NA | TRBJ2-3 | NA
CASSPPDSSYNEQFF | TGTGCCAGCAGTCCCCCGGACAGCTCCTACAATGAGCAGTTCTTC | TRBV27 | NA | TRBJ2-1 | NA
CARSFSGGRNIQYF | TGTGCCAGAAGCTTTTCAGGGGGTCGAAACATTCAGTACTTC | TRBV5-3 | NA | TRBJ2-4 | TRBD1
CASSFRASNTEAFF | TGTGCCAGCAGCTTCCGGGCCTCGAACACTGAAGCTTTCTTT | TRBV6-6 | NA | TRBJ1-1 | NA
CAWNLAGEAFF | TGTGCCTGGAATTTGGCAGGGGAAGCTTTCTTT | TRBV30 | NA | TRBJ1-1 | NA
CSVGTSSSYEQYF | TGCAGCGTTGGAACCTCGAGCTCCTACGAGCAGTACTTC | TRBV29-1 | NA | TRBJ2-7 | NA
CASRGTGLGTEAFF | TGTGCCAGCAGGGGGACAGGGCTGGGCACTGAAGCTTTCTTT | TRBV19 | once | TRBJ1-1 | TRBD1
CASRLELAGVYNEQFF | TGTGCCAGCAGATTGGAACTAGCGGGGGTTTACAATGAGCAGTTCTTC | TRBV28 | NA | TRBJ2-1 | TRBD2
CASRDGMNTEAFF | TGTGCCAGCAGGGACGGGATGAACACTGAAGCTTTCTTT | TRBV27 | NA | TRBJ1-1 | NA
CASSQDWGAGSYEQYF | TGTGCCAGCAGCCAAGACTGGGGGGCGGGCTCCTACGAGCAGTACTTC | TRBV3-1/TRBV3-2 | NA | TRBJ2-7 | NA
CASSQGLLGGGETQYF | TGCGCCAGCAGCCAAGGTCTGCTAGGGGGTGGTGAGACCCAGTACTTC | TRBV4-1 | NA | TRBJ2-5 | NA
CASSPTSGFSYEQYF | TGTGCCAGCAGTCCGACTAGCGGGTTCTCCTACGAGCAGTACTTC | TRBV6-5 | NA | TRBJ2-7 | TRBD2
CASIAAGQETQYF | TGTGCCAGTATCGCAGCCGGCCAAGAGACCCAGTACTTC | TRBV19 | NA | TRBJ2-5 | NA
CASRINPGWDSPLHF | TGTGCCAGCAGAATAAATCCCGGATGGGATTCACCCCTCCACTTT | TRBV27 | NA | TRBJ1-6 | NA
CASSLSGTGELFF | TGTGCCAGCAGCTTATCGGGCACCGGGGAGCTGTTTTTT | TRBV7-2 | NA | TRBJ2-2 | NA
CASPPGTGGLEKLFF | TGCGCCAGCCCGCCCGGGACAGGGGGCCTTGAAAAACTGTTTTTT | TRBV23-1 | NA | TRBJ1-4 | TRBD1
CASSWRLGGGASYNEQFF | TGTGCCAGCAGTTGGCGTCTTGGCGGGGGGGCGAGTTACAATGAGCAGTTCTTC | TRBV28 | NA | TRBJ2-1 | TRBD2